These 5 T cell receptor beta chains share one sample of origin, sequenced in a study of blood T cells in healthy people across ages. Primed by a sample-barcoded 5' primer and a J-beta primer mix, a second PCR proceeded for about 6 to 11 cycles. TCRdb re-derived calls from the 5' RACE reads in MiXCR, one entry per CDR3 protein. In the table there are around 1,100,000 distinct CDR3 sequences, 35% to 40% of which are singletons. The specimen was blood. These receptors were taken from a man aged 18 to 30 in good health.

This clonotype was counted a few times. CDR3 DNA: TGTGCCAGCAGTGAAGCGCCGCTGATAGGGCAGCCCCAGCATTTT. It translates to CASSEAPLIGQPQHF. The rearrangement joins TRBV2 to TRBJ1-5, with D hard to call. The CDR3 spans 15 residues. V was pared by 0 bases and J by 7 bases, with 13 bases between. The germline V gene encodes CDR1 SNHLY and CDR2 FYNNEI.

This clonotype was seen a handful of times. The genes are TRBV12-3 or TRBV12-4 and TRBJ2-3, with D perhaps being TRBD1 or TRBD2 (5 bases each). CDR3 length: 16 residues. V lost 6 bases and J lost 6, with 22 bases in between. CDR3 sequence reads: CASRSIQGEMPDTQYF. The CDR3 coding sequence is TGTGCCAGCAGGTCAATCCAGGGAGAAATGCCCGATACGCAGTATTTT.

CDR3 sequence: CASSPAPGQPNEKLFF. The CDR3 coding sequence is TGTGCCAGCAGTCCAGCCCCGGGACAGCCGAATGAAAAACTGTTTTTT. The chain recombines TRBV6-5 with TRBJ1-4, with TRBD1 identical over 7 bases. Germline values: CDR1 MNHEY, CDR2 SVGAGI. CDR3 length: 16 amino acids. V lost 5 bases to trimming and J lost 5 bases; unmatched junction nucleotides: 11.

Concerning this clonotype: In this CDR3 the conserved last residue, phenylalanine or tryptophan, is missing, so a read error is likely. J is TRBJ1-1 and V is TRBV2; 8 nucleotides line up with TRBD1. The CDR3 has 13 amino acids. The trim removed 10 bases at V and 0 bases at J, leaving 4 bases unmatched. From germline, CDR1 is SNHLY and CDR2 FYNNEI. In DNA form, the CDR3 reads TGTGCCACCCGACAGGGGTTGAACACTGAAGCTTTCTCT. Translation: CATRQGLNTEAFS.

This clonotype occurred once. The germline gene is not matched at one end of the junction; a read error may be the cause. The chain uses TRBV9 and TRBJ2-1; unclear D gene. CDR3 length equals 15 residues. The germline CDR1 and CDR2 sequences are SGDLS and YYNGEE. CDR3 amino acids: CASSVGSGPYNEQFF. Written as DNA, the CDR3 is TGCGCCAGCAGTGTAGGTTCAGGCCCCTACAATGAGCAGTTCTTC.